The sequence of this T cell receptor (beta chain) was determined in a study of cytomegalovirus exposure and HLA in healthy donors. The PCR made use of 60 Vbeta and 13 Jbeta primers. Libraries were prepared by immunoSEQ multiplex PCR; TCRdb keeps only in-frame clonotypes and omits some of them. The sample holds about 190,000 clones, more than 75% seen once. V lost 0 bases, J lost 1 base, and 6 bases lay in between. CDR1 and CDR2 from the germline V gene are SGHTA and FQGNSA. The CDR3 spans 14 residues. This chain joins TRBV7-2 and TRBJ2-5; D is perhaps TRBD1 (5 bases). Specimen: PBMCs. This receptor was identified in a woman between 50 and 59 years old in good health and CMV-seronegative. The CDR3 reads CASSLAGPQETQYF. The CDR3 DNA reads TGTGCCAGCAGCTTAGCGGGGCCCCAAGAGACCCAGTACTTC. The complete variable domain, with remaining parts taken from reference TRBV7-2 and TRBJ2-5, reads GAGVSQSPSNKVTEKGKDVELRCDPISGHTALYWYRQSLGQGLEFLIYFQGNSAPDKSGLPSDRFSAERTGGSVSTLTIQRTQQEDSAVYLCASSLAGPQETQYFGPGTRLLVL.